A selection of T cell receptor beta chains follows, all from one sample in a study of cytomegalovirus exposure and HLA in healthy donors. TCRdb's table, derived via immunoSEQ multiplex PCR, lists solely in-frame clones and lacks some. The profile shows about 300,000 clones, approximately 88% of them singletons. Sequenced material: PBMCs. These receptors all stem from a woman aged 18-35 years in good health and CMV-seronegative. Both conserved end residues are part of each CDR3. Fields, in order: CDR3 protein, CDR3 DNA, J gene, V gene, D gene, clone size. The D gene is left open where the match is weak. The size field is filled for only some rows; it gives once, few, many or a size class.

CASTLRAGQNYKLFF TGTGCCAGCACCTTGAGGGCGGGGCAAAACTATAAACTGTTTTTT TRBJ1-4 TRBV27 - -
CASKEVGVLAGELFF TGCGCCAGCAAAGAAGTGGGAGTACTCGCCGGGGAGCTGTTTTTT TRBJ2-2 TRBV10-2 - -
CASSLAGRYEQYF TGTGCCAGCAGCTTGGCGGGACGCTACGAGCAGTACTTC TRBJ2-7 TRBV7-2 - few
CASSVGGGLAGSLYNEQFF TGTGCCAGCAGCGTAGGGGGGGGACTAGCGGGAAGTCTCTACAATGAGCAGTTCTTC TRBJ2-1 TRBV9 TRBD2 -
CASSGGGSGAGELFF TGTGCCAGCAGTGGGGGCGGGAGTGGGGCCGGGGAGCTGTTTTTT TRBJ2-2 TRBV2 TRBD2 -
CATSKGQGWGYTF TGTGCCACCAGCAAAGGACAGGGCTGGGGCTACACCTTC TRBJ1-2 TRBV15 TRBD1 -
CASSRFLSGSGVYNEQFF TGCGCCAGCAGCCGCTTTTTGAGCGGGAGTGGAGTTTACAATGAGCAGTTCTTC TRBJ2-1 TRBV5-1 TRBD2 -
CAISEFASYGYTF TGTGCCATCAGTGAGTTTGCGTCCTATGGCTACACCTTC TRBJ1-2 TRBV10-3 - -
CASSQTPTGTSGRDEQYF TGTGCCAGCAGCCAGACACCCACTGGGACTAGCGGACGAGACGAGCAGTACTTC TRBJ2-7 TRBV7-3 TRBD2 -
CASSSRTGGYGYTF TGTGCCAGCAGCTCCCGGACAGGGGGGTATGGCTACACCTTC TRBJ1-2 TRBV7-2 TRBD1 -
CASSLVQGPGYTF TGTGCCAGCAGTTTAGTTCAGGGGCCTGGCTACACCTTC TRBJ1-2 TRBV28 - -
CSVEGGLYEQYF TGCAGCGTTGAAGGAGGGTTGTACGAGCAGTACTTC TRBJ2-7 TRBV29-1 - -
CASSSLGNTGELFF TGTGCCAGTAGCAGTCTAGGGAACACCGGGGAGCTGTTTTTT TRBJ2-2 TRBV19 - -
CASSLGWRPQHF TGTGCCAGCAGTTTAGGGTGGAGGCCCCAGCATTTT TRBJ1-5 TRBV28 - -
CASSTRTNGGEQFF TGTGCCAGCAGCACACGGACCAACGGGGGTGAGCAGTTCTTC TRBJ2-1 TRBV7-2 - -
CASSPGGGPSGANVLTF TGTGCCAGCTCACCAGGGGGAGGTCCGTCTGGGGCCAACGTCCTGACTTTC TRBJ2-6 TRBV18 - -
CASSLSETGELFF TGTGCCAGCAGCTTATCTGAGACCGGGGAGCTGTTTTTT TRBJ2-2 TRBV7-7 - -
CASSPWFFTGGVGYGYTF TGCGCCAGCAGCCCTTGGTTCTTTACAGGGGGGGTAGGCTATGGCTACACCTTC TRBJ1-2 TRBV5-1 TRBD1 -
CASSLERSEQFF TGTGCCAGCAGCTTGGAAAGGAGTGAGCAGTTCTTC TRBJ2-1 TRBV5-4 - -
CASSGGGQETQYF TGTGCCAGCAGCGGCGGAGGCCAGGAGACCCAGTACTTC TRBJ2-5 TRBV5-6 - -
CASSWLGQANTEAFF TGTGCCAGCAGCTGGCTAGGACAGGCGAACACTGAAGCTTTCTTT TRBJ1-1 TRBV5-4 TRBD1 -
CASRTGTGGSSYQPQHF TGTGCCAGCAGAACCGGGACAGGGGGCTCATCATATCAGCCCCAGCATTTT TRBJ1-5 TRBV27 TRBD1 -
CASSRPDNEQFF TGCGCCAGCAGTCGCCCAGACAATGAGCAGTTCTTC TRBJ2-1 TRBV5-1 - -
CASSLQEDEKLFF TGCGCCAGCAGCCTACAAGAGGATGAAAAACTGTTTTTT TRBJ1-4 TRBV4-1 - once
CASSTGESQPQHF TGTGCCAGCAGTACAGGGGAGAGTCAGCCCCAGCATTTT TRBJ1-5 TRBV6-1 TRBD1 -
CASKGQGYNEQFF TGTGCCAGCAAGGGACAGGGGTACAATGAGCAGTTCTTC TRBJ2-1 TRBV2 TRBD1 -
CASSVNPLGQSYEQYF TGTGCCAGCAGTGTAAATCCATTGGGACAGTCCTACGAGCAGTACTTC TRBJ2-7 TRBV2 TRBD1 -
CASSFSHQAGETQYF TGCGCCAGCAGTTTCAGCCACCAGGCGGGTGAGACCCAGTACTTC TRBJ2-5 TRBV5-1 - -
CASSLVGGLSYNEQFF TGTGCCAGCAGCTTAGTGGGGGGTCTCTCCTACAATGAGCAGTTCTTC TRBJ2-1 TRBV7-8 - -
CASSHGARDRVYEQYF TGCGCCAGCAGCCACGGAGCCAGGGACAGGGTTTACGAGCAGTACTTC TRBJ2-7 TRBV4-3 TRBD1 -
CASSPRRGDGAFF TGCGCCAGCAGCCCTCGGAGGGGCGACGGGGCTTTCTTT TRBJ1-1 TRBV4-3 - -
CASSLTDTYEQYF TGCGCCAGCAGCTTGACAGATACCTACGAGCAGTACTTC TRBJ2-7 TRBV5-1 - -
CASSLQGVQDQPQHF TGTGCCAGCAGCCTACAGGGGGTGCAGGATCAGCCCCAGCATTTT TRBJ1-5 TRBV28 TRBD1 -